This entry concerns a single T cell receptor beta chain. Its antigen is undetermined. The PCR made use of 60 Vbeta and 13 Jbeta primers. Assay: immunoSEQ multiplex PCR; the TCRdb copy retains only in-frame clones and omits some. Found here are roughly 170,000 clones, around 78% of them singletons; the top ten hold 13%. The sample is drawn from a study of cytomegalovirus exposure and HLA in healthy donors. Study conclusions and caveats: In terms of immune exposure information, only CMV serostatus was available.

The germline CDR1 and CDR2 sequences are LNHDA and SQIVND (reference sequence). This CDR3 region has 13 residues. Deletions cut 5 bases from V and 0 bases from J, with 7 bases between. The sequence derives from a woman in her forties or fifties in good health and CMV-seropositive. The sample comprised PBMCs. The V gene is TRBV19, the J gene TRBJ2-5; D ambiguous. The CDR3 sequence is CASSLSDQETQYF. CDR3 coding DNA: TGTGCCAGTAGTTTATCAGACCAAGAGACCCAGTACTTC.